The present T cell receptor beta chain was sequenced within a study of cytomegalovirus exposure and HLA in healthy donors. This clone was detected only a few times. This PCR relied on a set of 60 Vbeta primers and 13 Jbeta primers. Assay used: immunoSEQ multiplex PCR; TCRdb lists only in-frame clones, some missing. The sample yields under 200,000 clones, 75% to 85% seen once. The CDR3 totals 14 residues. V was shortened by 5 bases and J by 5 bases, with 15 bases between the two germline ends. Germline CDR1 SGHAT, CDR2 FQNNGV. Sequencing was carried out using PBMCs. This sequence originates from a woman aged 18-29 years in good health and CMV-seropositive. The chain links TRBV11-2 to TRBJ2-5, with D perhaps TRBD1 (5 bases). Here the CDR3 DNA reads TGTGCCAGCAGCCTCGGGCAGGGTTGGGAGACCCAGTACTTC. This gives the protein CASSLGQGWETQYF. Supplemented by reference TRBV11-2 and TRBJ2-5, the full variable domain reads EAGVAQSPRYKIIEKRQSVAFWCNPISGHATLYWYQQILGQGPKLLIQFQNNGVVDDSQLPKDRFSAERLKGVDSTLKIQPAKLEDSAVYLCASSLGQGWETQYFGPGTRLLVL.